These 11 T cell receptor beta chains came from one sample sequenced in a study of cytomegalovirus exposure and HLA in healthy donors. Method: immunoSEQ multiplex PCR; TCRdb's copy keeps in-frame clones and lacks some. There are about 150,000 clones in the sample; 70% to 90% occur only once, and 6.2% lies in the top ten. Sequences were obtained from PBMCs. The source is a woman aged 30 to 39 in good health and CMV-seropositive.

V gene TRBV28 combines with J gene TRBJ2-7; D uncertain. The V gene lost 3 bases and the J gene lost 2 bases, with 11 bases spanning the gap. The CDR3 runs to 14 residues. Germline V lookup: CDR1 MDHEN, CDR2 SYDVKM. CDR3 nucleotides: TGTGCCAGCAGTTTCTCTAGGAATCCCTACGAGCAGTACTTC. Its translation: CASSFSRNPYEQYF. The full variable domain, in which reference TRBV28 and TRBJ2-7 provide the parts outside the CDR3, is DVKVTQSSRYLVKRTGEKVFLECVQDMDHENMFWYRQDPGLGLRLIYFSYDVKMKEKGDIPEGYSVSREKKERFSLILESASTNQTSMYLCASSFSRNPYEQYFGPGTRLTVT.

This rearrangement joins TRBV2 to TRBJ2-1, with TRBD1 as a possible D gene (5 bases). V was trimmed by 4 bases and J by 13 bases, leaving 11 bases between them. Germline V gives CDR1 SNHLY, CDR2 FYNNEI. This CDR3 is built from 11 residues. The CDR3 sequence is CASSGRVEQFF. CDR3 sequence (DNA): TGTGCCAGCAGTGGCAGGGTAGAACAGTTCTTC.

The chain carries TRBV27 and TRBJ1-6, with 9 bases that match TRBD1. CDR1 is MNHEY and CDR2 is SMNVEV in the germline V gene (reference sequence). With 9 bases clipped from V and 9 bases from J, the junction kept 9 bases outside the gene matches. The CDR3 consists of 14 residues. CDR3 protein: CASTTGTGRSPLHF. The CDR3 DNA reads as TGTGCCAGTACAACCGGGACAGGGCGTTCACCCCTCCACTTT.

This sequence joins TRBV19 and TRBJ1-2; TRBD1 agrees at 9 bases. Trimming removed 3 bases from V and 8 bases from J; junction bases left unmatched: 7. Looked up from germline, CDR1 is LNHDA and CDR2 is SQIVND (reference sequence). The CDR3 extends over 14 amino acids. This CDR3 reads CASSIVGTGFGYTF. In DNA form, the CDR3 reads TGTGCCAGTAGTATCGTCGGGACAGGGTTCGGCTACACCTTC.

The chain couples TRBV7-2 to TRBJ2-1; D might be TRBD1 (6 bases). Trimming shortened V by 6 bases and J by 5 bases, and 11 bases separated the two germline ends. The CDR3 runs to 13 residues. Germline CDR1 and CDR2: SGHTA and FQGNSA. Here the CDR3 DNA reads TGTGCCAGCAGTACAGGGATCCACAATGAGCAGTTCTTC. This sequence encodes CASSTGIHNEQFF.

This chain connects TRBV2 to TRBJ2-2; the D is unclear. V was clipped by 5 bases and J by 0 bases, with 7 bases between them. From germline, CDR1 is SNHLY and CDR2 FYNNEI. The CDR3 has 14 residues. DNA of the CDR3: TGTGCCAGCAGTAGAACATCGAACACCGGGGAGCTGTTTTTT. This codes for CASSRTSNTGELFF.

The rearrangement joins TRBV7-6 to TRBJ2-2; no clear D. The CDR3 runs to 13 residues. The V end lost 5 bases, the J end lost 4 bases, and 8 bases lay between the germline ends. The germline V gene encodes CDR1 SGHVS and CDR2 FNYEAQ. CDR3 residues: CASSQTSTGELFF. In DNA, the CDR3 is TGTGCCAGCAGCCAAACTTCCACCGGGGAGCTGTTTTTT.

The rearrangement uses TRBV7-9 and TRBJ1-1; no clear D. The germline CDR1 and CDR2 sequences are SEHNR and FQNEAQ (reference sequence). V dropped 8 bases and J dropped 4 bases, with 14 bases sitting between them. The length of the CDR3 is 13 residues. The CDR3, as DNA: TGTGCCAGCGCCCCAGGAGGTCCCACTGAAGCTTTCTTT. Protein sequence: CASAPGGPTEAFF.

The CDR3 sequence: CASSLGAGGEIHF. The CDR3 nucleotides are TGTGCCAGCAGCTTAGGCGCAGGGGGAGAGATCCACTTT. The chain has TRBV11-2 and TRBJ1-6; 7 bases align to TRBD1. Germline CDR1 and CDR2: SGHAT and FQNNGV. The CDR3 spans 13 residues. With V trimmed by 1 base and J by 17 bases, 8 bases remained unmatched.

The rearrangement links TRBV5-1 to TRBJ1-5; no clear D. Germline V CDR1 and CDR2: SGHRS, YFSETQ. This CDR3 is built from 16 residues. V dropped 0 bases and J dropped 6 bases, with 16 bases sitting between them. The DNA of the CDR3 is TGCGCCAGCAGCTTGGGATTGGCGGGAATGGGTCAGCCCCAGCATTTT. It specifies CASSLGLAGMGQPQHF.

The rearrangement links TRBV14 to TRBJ1-3, with a possible D match to TRBD1 (6 bases). The CDR3 consists of 15 residues. Germline values: CDR1 SGHDN, CDR2 FVKESK. Trimming left V 3 bases short and J 0 bases short, with 9 bases between. CDR3 DNA sequence: TGTGCCAGCAGCCAGTACAGGGCCTCTGGAAACACCATATATTTT. Amino acid sequence: CASSQYRASGNTIYF.